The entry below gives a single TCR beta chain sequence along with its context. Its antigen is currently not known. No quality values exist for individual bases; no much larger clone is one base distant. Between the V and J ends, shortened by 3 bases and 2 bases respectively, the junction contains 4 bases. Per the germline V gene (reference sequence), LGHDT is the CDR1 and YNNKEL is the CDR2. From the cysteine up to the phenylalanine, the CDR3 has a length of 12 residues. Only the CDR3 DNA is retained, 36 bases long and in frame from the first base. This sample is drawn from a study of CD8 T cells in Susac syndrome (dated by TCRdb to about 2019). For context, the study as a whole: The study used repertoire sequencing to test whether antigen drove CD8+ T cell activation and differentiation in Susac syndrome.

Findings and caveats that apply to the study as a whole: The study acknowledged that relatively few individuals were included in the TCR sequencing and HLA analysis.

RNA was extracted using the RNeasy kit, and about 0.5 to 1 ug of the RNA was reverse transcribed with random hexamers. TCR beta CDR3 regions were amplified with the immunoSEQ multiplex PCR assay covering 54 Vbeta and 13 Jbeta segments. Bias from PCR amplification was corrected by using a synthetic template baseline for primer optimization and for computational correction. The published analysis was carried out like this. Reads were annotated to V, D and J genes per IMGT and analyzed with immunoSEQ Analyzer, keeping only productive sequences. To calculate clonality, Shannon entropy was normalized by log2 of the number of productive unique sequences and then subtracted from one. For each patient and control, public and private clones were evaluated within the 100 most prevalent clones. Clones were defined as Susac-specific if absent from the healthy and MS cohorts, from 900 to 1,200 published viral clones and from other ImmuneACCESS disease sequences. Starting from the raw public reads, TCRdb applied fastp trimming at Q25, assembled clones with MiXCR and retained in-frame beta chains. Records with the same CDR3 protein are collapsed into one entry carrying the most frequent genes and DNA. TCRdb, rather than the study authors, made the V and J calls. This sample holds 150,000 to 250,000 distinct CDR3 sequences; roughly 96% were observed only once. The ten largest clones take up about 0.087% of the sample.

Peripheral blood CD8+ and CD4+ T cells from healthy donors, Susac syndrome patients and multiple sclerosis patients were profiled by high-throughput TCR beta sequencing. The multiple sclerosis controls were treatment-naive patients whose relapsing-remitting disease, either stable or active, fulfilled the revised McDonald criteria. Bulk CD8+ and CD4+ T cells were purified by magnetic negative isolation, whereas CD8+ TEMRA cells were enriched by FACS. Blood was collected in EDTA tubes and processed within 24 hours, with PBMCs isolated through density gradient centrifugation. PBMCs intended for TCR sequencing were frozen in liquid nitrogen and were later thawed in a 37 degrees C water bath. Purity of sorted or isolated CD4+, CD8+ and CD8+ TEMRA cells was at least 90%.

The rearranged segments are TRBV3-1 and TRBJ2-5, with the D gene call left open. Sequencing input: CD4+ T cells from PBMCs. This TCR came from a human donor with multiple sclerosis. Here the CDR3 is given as CASSQWQETQYF. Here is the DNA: TGTGCCAGCAGCCAGTGGCAAGAGACCCAGTACTTC.